The TCR beta chain described here comes from a study of blood T cells in healthy people across ages. The study's findings and limits: Across the age range, TCR beta diversity per million T cells fell in a roughly linear way.

This clonotype has more than one count but fewer than ten. Its antigen is unidentified. Together with a sample-barcoded 5' primer, a J-beta primer mix was included in a second PCR lasting roughly 6 to 12 cycles. In TCRdb, the 5' RACE reads were re-called with MiXCR into one record per CDR3 protein. Altogether around 500,000 distinct CDR3 sequences are present, about 29% being singletons, with the ten largest covering approximately 3.6%. These sequences were also reported in another study, on T cells of mothers and their children. That work contributes: The study recruited a few healthy Caucasian mothers and their six children as donors. Slightly higher but non-significant overlap marked related mother-child pairs versus unrelated pairs. Not a single persistent microchimeric T cell clone was detected.

The sequence came from a boy aged 2 to 10 in good health. The sample comprised blood.

CDR3 bases: TGCGCCAGCAGTGAGTCTGGCGCCCCGCAGGGCTACACCTTC. This codes for CASSESGAPQGYTF. This chain links TRBV10-2 with TRBJ1-2; unclear D gene. The V gene's germline CDR1 is WSHSY and CDR2 SAAADI. CDR3 size: 14 residues. V was trimmed by 0 bases and J by 8 bases, leaving 13 bases between them.